These T cell receptor beta chains were read from a single sample in a study of blood T cell repertoires in COVID-19. Assay used: immunoSEQ multiplex PCR; TCRdb lists only in-frame clones, some missing. The sample consists of hundreds of thousands of clones, about 85% of them appearing once. Sequenced: peripheral blood. Receptor source: a woman aged 18 to 35 with acute or convalescent COVID-19. The CDR3 runs from the conserved cysteine through the conserved F or W. A D gene is named only where the DNA matches it firmly. Some rows have no size entry. The others give once, few or many, or a class for an expanded clone.

clone_size,d_call,v_call,j_call,cdr3_nt,cdr3_aa
NA,NA,TRBV5-1,TRBJ1-4,TGCGCCAGCAGCTTGGGAGCCTCGGGTGAAAAACTGTTTTTT,CASSLGASGEKLFF
NA,NA,TRBV18,TRBJ1-5,TGTGCCAGCTCACCATTGGCAGACTCTTATCAGCCCCAGCATTTT,CASSPLADSYQPQHF
NA,TRBD2,TRBV6-1,TRBJ2-1,TGTGCCAGCAGTGAACAGACTAGCGGGAGGATTGAGCAGTTCTTC,CASSEQTSGRIEQFF
NA,NA,TRBV28,TRBJ1-2,TGTGCCAGCAGTTTATCAGGGGATTATGGCTACACCTTC,CASSLSGDYGYTF
NA,NA,TRBV11-2,TRBJ1-6,TGTGCCAGCAGCTGGGCCACAATCAATTCACCCCTCCACTTT,CASSWATINSPLHF
NA,TRBD1,TRBV5-4,TRBJ2-4,TGTGCCAGCTCTAGCACAGGGGGCGAAAACATTCAGTACTTC,CASSSTGGENIQYF
NA,NA,TRBV14,TRBJ2-5,TGTGCCAGCAGCCAAGCCAGGGTAGGCCAAGAGACCCAGTACTTC,CASSQARVGQETQYF
NA,TRBD2,TRBV10-3,TRBJ2-2,TGTGCCATCAGTGAACTAGCGGGCACCGGGGAGCTGTTTTTT,CAISELAGTGELFF
few,NA,TRBV29-1,TRBJ1-2,TGCAGCGTTGACTCGGGGATCGACAGCTACACCTTC,CSVDSGIDSYTF
NA,NA,TRBV7-9,TRBJ2-5,TGTGCCAGCAGCTTAGGCTACGCAGGGCTCGGAGAGACCCAGTACTTC,CASSLGYAGLGETQYF
NA,TRBD1,TRBV5-4,TRBJ1-4,TGTGCCAGCAGCCTGGGGACAGCACTTGCAACTAATGAAAAACTGTTTTTT,CASSLGTALATNEKLFF
NA,NA,TRBV5-4,TRBJ2-3,TGTGCCAGCAGCTTTCGGGGTACGACAGATACGCAGTATTTT,CASSFRGTTDTQYF
few,TRBD2,TRBV29-1,TRBJ2-3,TGCAGCGTCGATGGACTAGCGGGGACAGATACGCAGTATTTT,CSVDGLAGTDTQYF
NA,TRBD1,TRBV6-5,TRBJ1-4,TGTGCCAGCAGGGGGGACAGAGCAACTAATGAAAAACTGTTTTTT,CASRGDRATNEKLFF
NA,NA,TRBV10-2,TRBJ2-7,TGCGCCAGCAGTGAGTCAGGAGACCCCTACTACGAGCAGTACTTC,CASSESGDPYYEQYF
NA,NA,TRBV6-1,TRBJ1-4,TGTGCCAGCAGTGAAGTGTTGGGGGGGGAAAAACTGTTTTTT,CASSEVLGGEKLFF
NA,NA,TRBV11-2,TRBJ1-1,TGTGCCAGCAGCTCCCCTCGGGAGGGTGCCTGGGTCACTGAAGCTTTCTTT,CASSSPREGAWVTEAFF
NA,TRBD1,TRBV3-1/TRBV3-2,TRBJ1-6,TGTGCCAGCAGCCAAGGGACAGGGGAGTTCCCCCTCCACTTT,CASSQGTGEFPLHF
NA,NA,TRBV4-2,TRBJ2-3,TGTGCCAGCAGCCAAGATCAGGCAGATACGCAGTATTTT,CASSQDQADTQYF
NA,NA,TRBV30,TRBJ1-4,TGTGCCGGAGTGTGGAAAAATGAAAAACTGTTTTTT,CAGVWKNEKLFF
NA,NA,TRBV6-6,TRBJ2-7,TGTGCCAGCAGCATCTCCTACGAGCAGTACTTC,CASSISYEQYF
NA,NA,TRBV15,TRBJ1-4,TGTGCCACCAGCAGGATCCTATCTGCAACTAATGAAAAACTGTTTTTT,CATSRILSATNEKLFF